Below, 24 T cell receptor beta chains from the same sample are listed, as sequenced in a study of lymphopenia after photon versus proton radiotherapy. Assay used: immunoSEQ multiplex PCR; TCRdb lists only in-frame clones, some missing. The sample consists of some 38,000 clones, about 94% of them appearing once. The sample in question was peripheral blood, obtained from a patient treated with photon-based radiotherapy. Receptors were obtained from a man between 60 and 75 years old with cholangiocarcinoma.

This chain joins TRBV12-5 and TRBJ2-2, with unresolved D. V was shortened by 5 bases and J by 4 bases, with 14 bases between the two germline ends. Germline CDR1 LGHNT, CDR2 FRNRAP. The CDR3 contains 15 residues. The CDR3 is CASGRTAGGTGELFF. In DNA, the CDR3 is TGTGCTAGTGGTAGGACCGCCGGTGGCACCGGGGAGCTGTTTTTT.

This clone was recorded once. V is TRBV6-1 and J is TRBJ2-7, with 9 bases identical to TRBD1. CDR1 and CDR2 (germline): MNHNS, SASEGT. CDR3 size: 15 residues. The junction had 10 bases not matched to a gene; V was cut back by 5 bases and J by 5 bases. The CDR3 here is CASSQQGAGEHEQYF. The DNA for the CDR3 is TGTGCCAGCAGTCAACAGGGGGCGGGTGAACACGAGCAGTACTTC.

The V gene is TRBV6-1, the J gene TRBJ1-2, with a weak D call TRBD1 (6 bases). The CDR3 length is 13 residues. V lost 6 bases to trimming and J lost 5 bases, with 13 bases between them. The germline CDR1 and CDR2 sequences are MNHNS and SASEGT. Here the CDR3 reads CASSQGSGYGYTF. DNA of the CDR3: TGTGCCAGCAGCCAGGGGTCAGGGTATGGCTACACCTTC.

CDR3 in DNA: TGTGCCAGTAGTATGACAGGCCGGGGAGAGACCCAGTACTTC. Residues: CASSMTGRGETQYF. The chain uses TRBV19 and TRBJ2-5, with D possibly matching TRBD1 (6 bases). Looked up from germline, CDR1 is LNHDA and CDR2 is SQIVND (reference sequence). CDR3 size: 14 residues. V was cut by 3 bases and J by 4 bases, with 12 bases left in between.

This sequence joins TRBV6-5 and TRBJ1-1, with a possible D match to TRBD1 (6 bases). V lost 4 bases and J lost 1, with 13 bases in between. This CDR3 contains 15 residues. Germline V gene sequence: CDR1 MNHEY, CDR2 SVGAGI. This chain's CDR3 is CASSLQTGSNTEAFF. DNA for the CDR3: TGTGCCAGCAGTTTACAGACAGGCTCGAACACTGAAGCTTTCTTT.

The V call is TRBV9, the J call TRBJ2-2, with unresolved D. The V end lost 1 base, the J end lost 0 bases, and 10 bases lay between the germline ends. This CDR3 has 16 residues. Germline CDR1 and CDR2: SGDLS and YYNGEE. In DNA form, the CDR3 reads TGTGCCAGCAGCGTATACGGCTCTTCGAACACCGGGGAGCTGTTTTTT. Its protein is CASSVYGSSNTGELFF.

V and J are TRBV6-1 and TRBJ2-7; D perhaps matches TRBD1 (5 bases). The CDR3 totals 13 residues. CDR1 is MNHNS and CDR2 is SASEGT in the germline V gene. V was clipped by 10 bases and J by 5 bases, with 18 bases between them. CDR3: CATLDPLGDEQYF. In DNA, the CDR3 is TGTGCCACCCTCGACCCCCTAGGGGACGAGCAGTACTTC.

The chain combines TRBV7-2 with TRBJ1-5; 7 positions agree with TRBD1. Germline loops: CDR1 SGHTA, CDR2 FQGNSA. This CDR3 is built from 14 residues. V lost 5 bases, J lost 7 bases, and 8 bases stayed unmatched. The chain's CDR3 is CASSTAGGMQPQHF. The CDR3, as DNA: TGTGCCAGCAGCACCGCAGGGGGGATGCAGCCCCAGCATTTT. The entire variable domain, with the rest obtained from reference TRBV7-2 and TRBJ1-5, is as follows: GAGVSQSPSNKVTEKGKDVELRCDPISGHTALYWYRQSLGQGLEFLIYFQGNSAPDKSGLPSDRFSAERTGGSVSTLTIQRTQQEDSAVYLCASSTAGGMQPQHFGDGTRLSIL.

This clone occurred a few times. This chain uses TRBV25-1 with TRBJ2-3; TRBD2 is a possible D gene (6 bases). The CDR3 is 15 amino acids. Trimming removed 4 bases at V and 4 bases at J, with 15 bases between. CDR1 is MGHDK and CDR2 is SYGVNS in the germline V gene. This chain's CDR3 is CASSAPTRGADTQYF. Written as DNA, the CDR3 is TGTGCCAGCAGTGCCCCGACTAGAGGCGCAGATACGCAGTATTTT.

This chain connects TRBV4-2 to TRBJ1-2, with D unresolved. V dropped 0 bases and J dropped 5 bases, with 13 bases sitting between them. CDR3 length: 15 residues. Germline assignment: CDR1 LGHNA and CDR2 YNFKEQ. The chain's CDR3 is CASSQDRRVEYGYTF. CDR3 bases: TGTGCCAGCAGCCAAGATAGACGGGTAGAGTATGGCTACACCTTC.

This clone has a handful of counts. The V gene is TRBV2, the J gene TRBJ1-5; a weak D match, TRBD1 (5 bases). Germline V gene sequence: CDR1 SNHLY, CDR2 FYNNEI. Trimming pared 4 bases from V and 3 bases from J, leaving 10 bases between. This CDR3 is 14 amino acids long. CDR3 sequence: CASSGTGINQPQHF. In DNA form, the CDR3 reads TGTGCCAGCAGTGGTACAGGCATCAATCAGCCCCAGCATTTT.

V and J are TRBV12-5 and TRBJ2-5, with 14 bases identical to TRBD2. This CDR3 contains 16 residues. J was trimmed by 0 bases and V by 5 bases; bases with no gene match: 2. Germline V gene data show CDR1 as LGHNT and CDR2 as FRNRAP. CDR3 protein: CASGVGLAGDQETQYF. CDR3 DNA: TGTGCTAGTGGTGTGGGACTAGCGGGGGACCAAGAGACCCAGTACTTC.

CDR3 in DNA: TGTGCCAGTAGTATATCGGAAGGGAACACTGAAGCTTTCTTT. Protein product: CASSISEGNTEAFF. The J gene is TRBJ1-1, the V gene TRBV19; D ambiguous. This CDR3 has 14 residues. Trimming took off 2 bases at V and 1 base at J, with 8 bases between the two ends. Germline V gives CDR1 LNHDA, CDR2 SQIVND (reference sequence).

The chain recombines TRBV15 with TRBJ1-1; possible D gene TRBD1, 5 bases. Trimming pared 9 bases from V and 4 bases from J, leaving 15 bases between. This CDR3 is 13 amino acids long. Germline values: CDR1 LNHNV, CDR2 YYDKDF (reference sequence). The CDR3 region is CATKFQGATEAFF. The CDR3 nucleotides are TGTGCCACTAAGTTTCAGGGTGCCACTGAAGCTTTCTTT.

The DNA for the CDR3 is TGTGCCAGTAGTATAGGTCAGGGGGCCCCCTACAATGAGCAGTTCTTC. Protein product: CASSIGQGAPYNEQFF. This chain uses TRBV19 with TRBJ2-1, with TRBD1 matching 8 bases. V gave up 1 base and J gave up 2 bases; unmatched junction bases: 4. Looked up from germline, CDR1 is LNHDA and CDR2 is SQIVND (reference sequence). This CDR3 comprises 16 residues.

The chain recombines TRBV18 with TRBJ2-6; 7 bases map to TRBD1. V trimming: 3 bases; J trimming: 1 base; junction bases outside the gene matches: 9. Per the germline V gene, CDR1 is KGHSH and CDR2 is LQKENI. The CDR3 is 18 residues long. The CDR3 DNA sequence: TGTGCCAGCTCACCGAGGCCAGGGGGTAGTTCTGGGGCCAACGTCCTGACTTTC. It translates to CASSPRPGGSSGANVLTF.

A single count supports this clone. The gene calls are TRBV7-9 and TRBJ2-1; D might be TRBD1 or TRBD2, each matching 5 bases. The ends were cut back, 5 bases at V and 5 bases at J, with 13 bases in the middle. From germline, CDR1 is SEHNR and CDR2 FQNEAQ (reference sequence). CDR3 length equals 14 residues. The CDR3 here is CASSPGAGNNEQFF. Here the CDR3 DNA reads TGTGCCAGCAGCCCCGGGGCAGGGAACAATGAGCAGTTCTTC. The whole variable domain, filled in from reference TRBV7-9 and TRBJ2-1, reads DTGVSQNPRHKITKRGQNVTFRCDPISEHNRLYWYRQTLGQGPEFLTYFQNEAQLEKSRLLSDRFSAERPKGSFSTLEIQRTEQGDSAMYLCASSPGAGNNEQFFGPGTRLTVL.

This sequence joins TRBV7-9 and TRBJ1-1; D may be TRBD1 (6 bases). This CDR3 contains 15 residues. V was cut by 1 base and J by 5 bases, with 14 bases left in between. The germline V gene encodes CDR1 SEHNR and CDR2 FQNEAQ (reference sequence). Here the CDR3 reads CASSLGRGEVTEAFF. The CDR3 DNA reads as TGTGCCAGCAGCTTAGGAAGGGGGGAGGTAACTGAAGCTTTCTTT.

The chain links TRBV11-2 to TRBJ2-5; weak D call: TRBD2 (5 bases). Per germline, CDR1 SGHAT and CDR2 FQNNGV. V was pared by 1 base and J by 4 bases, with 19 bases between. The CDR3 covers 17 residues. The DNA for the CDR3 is TGTGCCAGCAGCTTAGGTCGTAGACTCTTTGAGGGAGAGACCCAGTACTTC. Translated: CASSLGRRLFEGETQYF.

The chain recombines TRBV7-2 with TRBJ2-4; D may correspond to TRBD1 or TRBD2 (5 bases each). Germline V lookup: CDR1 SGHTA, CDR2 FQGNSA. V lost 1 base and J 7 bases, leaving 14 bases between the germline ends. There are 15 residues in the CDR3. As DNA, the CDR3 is TGTGCCAGCAGCTTAGGAGGGGTTGTCATGAACATTCAGTACTTC. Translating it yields CASSLGGVVMNIQYF.

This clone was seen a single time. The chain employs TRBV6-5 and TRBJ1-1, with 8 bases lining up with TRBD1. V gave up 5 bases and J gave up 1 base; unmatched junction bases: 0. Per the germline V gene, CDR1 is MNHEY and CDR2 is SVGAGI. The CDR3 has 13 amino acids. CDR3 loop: CASSTGGNTEAFF. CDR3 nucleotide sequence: TGTGCCAGCAGTACAGGGGGGAACACTGAAGCTTTCTTT.

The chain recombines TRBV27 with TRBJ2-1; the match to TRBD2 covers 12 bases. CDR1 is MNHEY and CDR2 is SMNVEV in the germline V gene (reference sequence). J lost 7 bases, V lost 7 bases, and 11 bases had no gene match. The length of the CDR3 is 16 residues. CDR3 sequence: CASIKLAGGPRNEQFF. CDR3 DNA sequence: TGTGCCAGCATTAAGCTAGCGGGAGGGCCTCGGAATGAGCAGTTCTTC.

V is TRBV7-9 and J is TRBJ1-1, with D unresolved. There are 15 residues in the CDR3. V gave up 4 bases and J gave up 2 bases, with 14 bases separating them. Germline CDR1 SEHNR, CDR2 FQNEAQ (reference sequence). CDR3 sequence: CASSSERTTNTEAFF. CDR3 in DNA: TGTGCCAGCAGCTCAGAACGGACCACAAACACTGAAGCTTTCTTT.

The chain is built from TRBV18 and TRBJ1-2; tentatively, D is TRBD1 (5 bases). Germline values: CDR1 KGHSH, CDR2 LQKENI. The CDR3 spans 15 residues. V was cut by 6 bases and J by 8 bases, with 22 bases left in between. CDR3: CASSQTGSGIEGYTF. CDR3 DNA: TGTGCCAGCTCTCAAACAGGCTCGGGAATTGAAGGCTACACCTTC.